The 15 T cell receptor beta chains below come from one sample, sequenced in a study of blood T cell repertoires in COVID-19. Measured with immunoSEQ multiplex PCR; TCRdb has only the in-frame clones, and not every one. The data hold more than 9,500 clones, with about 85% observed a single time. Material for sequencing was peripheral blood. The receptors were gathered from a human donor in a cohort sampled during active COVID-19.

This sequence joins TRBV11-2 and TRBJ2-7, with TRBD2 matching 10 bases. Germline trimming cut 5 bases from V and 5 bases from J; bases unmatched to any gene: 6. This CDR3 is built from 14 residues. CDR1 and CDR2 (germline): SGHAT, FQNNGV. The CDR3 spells CASSEREGPHEQYF. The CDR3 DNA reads TGTGCCAGCAGCGAGCGGGAGGGCCCCCACGAGCAGTACTTC.

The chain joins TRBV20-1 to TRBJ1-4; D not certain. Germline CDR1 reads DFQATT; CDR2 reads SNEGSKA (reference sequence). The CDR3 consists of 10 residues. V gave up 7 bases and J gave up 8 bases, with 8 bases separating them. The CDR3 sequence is CSVGREKLFF. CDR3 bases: TGCAGTGTGGGCAGAGAAAAACTGTTTTTT.

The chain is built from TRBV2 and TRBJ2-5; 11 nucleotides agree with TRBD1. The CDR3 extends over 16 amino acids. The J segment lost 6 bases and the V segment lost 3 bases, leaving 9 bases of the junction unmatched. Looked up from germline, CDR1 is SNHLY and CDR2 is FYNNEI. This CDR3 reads CASSEGGGQGAKTQYF. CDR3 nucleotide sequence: TGTGCCAGCAGTGAGGGGGGCGGACAGGGGGCGAAGACCCAGTACTTC. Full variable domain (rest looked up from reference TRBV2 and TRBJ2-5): EPEVTQTPSHQVTQMGQEVILRCVPISNHLYFYWYRQILGQKVEFLVSFYNNEISEKSEIFDDQFSVERPDGSNFTLKIRSTKLEDSAMYFCASSEGGGQGAKTQYFGPGTRLLVL.

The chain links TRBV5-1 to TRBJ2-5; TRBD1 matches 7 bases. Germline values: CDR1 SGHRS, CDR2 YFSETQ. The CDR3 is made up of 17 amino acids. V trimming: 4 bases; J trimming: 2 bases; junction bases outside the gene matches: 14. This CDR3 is CASSLIDRDALQETQYF. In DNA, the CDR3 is TGCGCCAGCAGCCTGATAGACAGGGACGCTCTTCAAGAGACCCAGTACTTC.

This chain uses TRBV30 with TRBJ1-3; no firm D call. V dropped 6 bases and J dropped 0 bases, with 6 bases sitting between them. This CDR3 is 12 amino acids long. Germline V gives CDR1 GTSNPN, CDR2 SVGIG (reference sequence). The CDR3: CACLASGNTIYF. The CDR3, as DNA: TGTGCCTGCCTGGCCTCTGGAAACACCATATATTTT. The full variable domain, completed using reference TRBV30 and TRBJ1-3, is SQTIHQWPATLVQPVGSPLSLECTVEGTSNPNLYWYRQAAGRGLQLLFYSVGIGQISSEVPQNLSASRPQDRQFILSSKKLLLSDSGFYLCACLASGNTIYFGEGSWLTVV.

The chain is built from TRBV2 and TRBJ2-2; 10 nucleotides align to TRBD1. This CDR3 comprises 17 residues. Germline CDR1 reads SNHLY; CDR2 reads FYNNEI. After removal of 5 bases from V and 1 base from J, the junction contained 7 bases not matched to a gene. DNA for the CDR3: TGTGCCAGCAGTCCGACAGGGGGCCCACTGAACACCGGGGAGCTGTTTTTT. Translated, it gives CASSPTGGPLNTGELFF.

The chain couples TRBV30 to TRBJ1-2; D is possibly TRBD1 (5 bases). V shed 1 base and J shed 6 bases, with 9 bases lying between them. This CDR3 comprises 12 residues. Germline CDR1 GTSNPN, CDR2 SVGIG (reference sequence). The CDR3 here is CAWSGGGDGYTF. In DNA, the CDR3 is TGTGCCTGGAGTGGCGGGGGGGATGGCTACACCTTC.

CDR3 nucleotide sequence: TGCGCCAGCAGCTTGGGTACAGAGTCAAATGAGCAGTTCTTC. Translated: CASSLGTESNEQFF. The rearrangement uses TRBV5-1 and TRBJ2-1; D not resolved. The CDR3 covers 14 residues. Trimming removed 0 bases from V and 7 bases from J, with 11 bases in between. Germline lookup yields CDR1 SGHRS and CDR2 YFSETQ.

The CDR3 region is CASSVAPGQSYGYTF. The DNA of the CDR3 is TGTGCCAGCAGCGTAGCCCCGGGACAGTCATATGGCTACACCTTC. The gene calls are TRBV9 and TRBJ1-2; TRBD1 matches 7 bases. CDR1 is SGDLS and CDR2 is YYNGEE in the germline V gene. The CDR3 runs to 15 residues. The V and J ends lost 0 bases and 5 bases, in that order; junction bases with no gene match: 7.

CDR3 sequence reads: CASTPRRGAGNTGELFF. CDR3 coding DNA: TGTGCCAGCACCCCCCGTCGGGGTGCCGGGAACACCGGGGAGCTGTTTTTT. J is TRBJ2-2 and V is TRBV2; D may be TRBD2 (5 bases). This CDR3 contains 17 residues. CDR1 SNHLY and CDR2 FYNNEI come from the germline V gene. V was cut by 7 bases and J by 1 base, with 19 bases left in between.

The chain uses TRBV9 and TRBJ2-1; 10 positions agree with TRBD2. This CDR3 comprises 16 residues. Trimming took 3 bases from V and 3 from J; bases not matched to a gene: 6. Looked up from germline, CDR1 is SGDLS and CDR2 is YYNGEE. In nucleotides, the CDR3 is TGTGCCAGCAGCGCTCCACAGCGGGGGGGCTACAATGAGCAGTTCTTC. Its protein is CASSAPQRGGYNEQFF.

CDR3 amino acids: CATSRGDRDETQYF. DNA for the CDR3: TGTGCCACCAGCAGGGGCGACAGGGATGAGACCCAGTACTTC. The V gene is TRBV15, the J gene TRBJ2-5; 7 bases are shared with TRBD1. Germline CDR1 LNHNV, CDR2 YYDKDF (reference sequence). The junction had 6 bases not matched to a gene; V was cut back by 3 bases and J by 5 bases. The CDR3 has 14 residues.

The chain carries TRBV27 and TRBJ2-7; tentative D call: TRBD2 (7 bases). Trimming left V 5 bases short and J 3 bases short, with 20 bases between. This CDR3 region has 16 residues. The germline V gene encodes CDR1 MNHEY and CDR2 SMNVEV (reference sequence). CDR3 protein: CASSPDSGTNYYEQYF. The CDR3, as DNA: TGTGCCAGCAGTCCCGACAGCGGGACAAACTACTACGAGCAGTACTTC.

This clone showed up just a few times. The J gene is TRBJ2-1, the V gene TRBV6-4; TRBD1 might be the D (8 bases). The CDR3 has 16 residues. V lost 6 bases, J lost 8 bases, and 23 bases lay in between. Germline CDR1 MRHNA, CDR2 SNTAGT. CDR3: CASSVDTGGGKDEQFF. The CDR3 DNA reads TGTGCCAGCAGCGTCGATACAGGGGGGGGTAAGGATGAGCAGTTCTTC.

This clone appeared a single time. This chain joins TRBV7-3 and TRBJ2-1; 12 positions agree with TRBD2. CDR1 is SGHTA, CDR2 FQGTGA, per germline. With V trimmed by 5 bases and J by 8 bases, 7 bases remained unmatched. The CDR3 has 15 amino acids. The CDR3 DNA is TGTGCCAGCAGCAAGACTAGCGGGAGTTTGGATGAGCAGTTCTTC. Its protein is CASSKTSGSLDEQFF.